Shown below are 11 T cell receptor beta chains from a single sample sequenced in a study of blood T cell repertoires in COVID-19. TCRdb's table, derived via immunoSEQ multiplex PCR, lists solely in-frame clones and lacks some. The data hold 160,000 or so clones, with 65% to 85% observed a single time. Sequenced: PBMCs or T cells enriched from blood (not recorded which). These receptors were collected from a man between 40 and 49 years old who had recovered from COVID-19.

The chain combines TRBV3-1 (or the pseudogene TRBV3-2) with TRBJ2-7; 8 nucleotides line up with TRBD1. Trimming cost V 4 bases and J 2 bases; bases outside gene matches: 10. The CDR3 has 16 amino acids. CDR1 is LGHDT, CDR2 YNNKEL, per germline (reference sequence). DNA of the CDR3: TGTGCCAGCAGCCGAGCGAACCGGGACAGGACCTACGAGCAGTACTTC. Its translation is CASSRANRDRTYEQYF.

This sequence joins TRBV15 and TRBJ2-7; D perhaps matches TRBD1 (6 bases). Trimming stripped 4 bases from V and 0 bases from J, with 13 bases between. The length of the CDR3 is 15 residues. Germline V gives CDR1 LNHNV, CDR2 YYDKDF (reference sequence). For the CDR3, the DNA is TGTGCCACCAGCATCGCCGGGACACCCTCCTACGAGCAGTACGTC. Translating gives CATSIAGTPSYEQYV.

This clone was counted once. V gene TRBV2 combines with J gene TRBJ2-2; D unresolved. The CDR3 sequence is 13 residues long. Germline assignment: CDR1 SNHLY and CDR2 FYNNEI. Deletions cut 3 bases from V and 4 bases from J, with 6 bases between. This chain's CDR3 is CASSDHSTGELFF. The CDR3 nucleotides read TGTGCCAGCAGTGACCACTCCACCGGGGAGCTGTTTTTT.

This clone is a singleton in its sample. The chain employs TRBV2 and TRBJ2-3, with 12 nucleotides matching TRBD2. The CDR3 contains 17 residues. The germline V gene has CDR1 SNHLY and CDR2 FYNNEI. The V and J ends lost 5 bases and 2 bases, in that order; junction bases with no gene match: 8. CDR3 sequence (DNA): TGTGCCAGCAGTAGGTGGACTAGCGGGGTTGCCACAGATACGCAGTATTTT. Translating it yields CASSRWTSGVATDTQYF.

V usage is TRBV28 and J usage is TRBJ2-5, with 11 bases identical to TRBD1. The CDR3 is made up of 16 amino acids. CDR1 is MDHEN, CDR2 SYDVKM, per germline. Trimming removed 5 bases from V and 0 bases from J; junction bases left unmatched: 5. This CDR3 is CASSNRDRGYQETQYF. As DNA, the CDR3 is TGTGCCAGCAGTAACCGGGACAGGGGGTACCAAGAGACCCAGTACTTC.

V and J are TRBV3-1 (or the pseudogene TRBV3-2) and TRBJ2-5; the match to TRBD2 covers 8 bases. CDR3 length: 13 residues. Germline values: CDR1 LGHDT, CDR2 YNNKEL (reference sequence). V was pared by 5 bases and J by 5 bases, with 4 bases of the junction left unmatched. This chain's CDR3 is CASSSGGLETQYF. The DNA for the CDR3 is TGTGCCAGCAGCTCGGGGGGGCTCGAGACCCAGTACTTC.

CDR3 amino acids: CASRVLAGGGETQYF. In DNA form, the CDR3 reads TGTGCCAGCAGGGTACTAGCGGGGGGTGGGGAGACCCAGTACTTC. J is TRBJ2-5 and V is TRBV2, with 12 bases aligning to TRBD2. Trimming at V came to 6 bases and at J to 5 bases, leaving 7 bases not matched to a gene. This CDR3 comprises 15 residues. Germline assignment: CDR1 SNHLY and CDR2 FYNNEI.

This clone turned up a few times. Other DNA sequences of this sample code for an identical CDR3. The DNA of the CDR3 is TGTGCCAGCAGCTTAACGGACAGGGGATATGGCTACACCTTC. Amino acid sequence: CASSLTDRGYGYTF. J is TRBJ1-2 and V is TRBV11-1; the match to TRBD1 covers 9 bases. Germline CDR1 and CDR2: SGHAT and FQDESV (reference sequence). The V and J ends lost 2 bases and 5 bases, in that order; junction bases with no gene match: 3. This CDR3 spans 14 amino acids.

J is TRBJ2-7 and V is TRBV30; TRBD2 matches at 9 bases. The CDR3 is 15 residues long. With V trimmed by 3 bases and J by 1 base, 7 bases remained unmatched. Germline loops: CDR1 GTSNPN, CDR2 SVGIG (reference sequence). The CDR3 DNA reads as TGTGCCTGGAGGCCTGCGGGGGGGGGATCCTACGAGCAGTACTTC. Protein sequence: CAWRPAGGGSYEQYF.

V gene TRBV19 combines with J gene TRBJ1-2; weak D call: TRBD1 (6 bases). CDR3 length equals 17 residues. The V end lost 3 bases, the J end lost 2 bases, and 19 bases lay between the germline ends. Germline lookup yields CDR1 LNHDA and CDR2 SQIVND (reference sequence). In DNA form, the CDR3 reads TGTGCCAGTAGTATTTTTGGGGCAACTGACAGGAACTATGGCTACACCTTC. Its translation: CASSIFGATDRNYGYTF.

This sequence joins TRBV6-5 and TRBJ1-6; D unclear. The CDR3 consists of 15 residues. Germline-derived CDR1 and CDR2 are MNHEY and SVGAGI. V lost 3 bases to trimming and J lost 3 bases, with 9 bases between them. The CDR3 sequence: CASSYGEGYNSPLHF. DNA for the CDR3: TGTGCCAGCAGTTATGGGGAGGGCTATAATTCACCCCTCCACTTT.